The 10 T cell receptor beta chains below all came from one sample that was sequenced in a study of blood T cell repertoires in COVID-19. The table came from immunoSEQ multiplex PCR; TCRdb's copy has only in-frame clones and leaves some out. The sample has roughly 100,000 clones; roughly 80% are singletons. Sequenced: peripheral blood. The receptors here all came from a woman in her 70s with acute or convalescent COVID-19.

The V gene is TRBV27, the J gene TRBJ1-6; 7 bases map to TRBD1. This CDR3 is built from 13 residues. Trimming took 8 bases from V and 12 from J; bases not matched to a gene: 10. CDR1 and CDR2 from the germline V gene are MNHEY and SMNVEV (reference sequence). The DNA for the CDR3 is TGTGCCAGCGGCATTAGGGGGCGCATACCCCTCCACTTT. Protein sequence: CASGIRGRIPLHF.

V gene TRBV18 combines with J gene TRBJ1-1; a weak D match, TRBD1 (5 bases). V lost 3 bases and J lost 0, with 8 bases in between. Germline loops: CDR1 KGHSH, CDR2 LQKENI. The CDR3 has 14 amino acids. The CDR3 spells CASSPAGLNTEAFF. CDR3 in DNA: TGTGCCAGCTCACCGGCAGGGTTGAACACTGAAGCTTTCTTT.

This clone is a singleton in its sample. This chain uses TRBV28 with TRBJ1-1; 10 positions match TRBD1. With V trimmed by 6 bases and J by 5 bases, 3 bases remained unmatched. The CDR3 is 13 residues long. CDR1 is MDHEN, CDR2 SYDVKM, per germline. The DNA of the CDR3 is TGTGCCAGCAGGACAGGGGGCAAGACTGAAGCTTTCTTT. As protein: CASRTGGKTEAFF.

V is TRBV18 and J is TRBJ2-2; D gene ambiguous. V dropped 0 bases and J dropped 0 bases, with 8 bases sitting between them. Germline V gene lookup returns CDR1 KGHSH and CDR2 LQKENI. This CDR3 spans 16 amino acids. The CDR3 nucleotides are TGTGCCAGCTCACCACCGTGGCAGGCGAACACCGGGGAGCTGTTTTTT. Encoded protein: CASSPPWQANTGELFF.

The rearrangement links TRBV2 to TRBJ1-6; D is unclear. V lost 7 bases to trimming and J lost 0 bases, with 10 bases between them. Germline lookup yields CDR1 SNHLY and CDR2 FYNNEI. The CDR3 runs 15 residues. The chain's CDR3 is CASTPVSSYNSPLHF. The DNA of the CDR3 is TGTGCCAGCACGCCCGTCAGCTCCTATAATTCACCCCTCCACTTT.

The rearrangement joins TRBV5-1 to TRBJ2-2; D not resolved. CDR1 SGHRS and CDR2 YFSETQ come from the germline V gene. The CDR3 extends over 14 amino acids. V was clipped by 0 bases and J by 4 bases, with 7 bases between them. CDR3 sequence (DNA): TGCGCCAGCAGCTTGGTGCAGTCCACCGGGGAGCTGTTTTTT. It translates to CASSLVQSTGELFF.

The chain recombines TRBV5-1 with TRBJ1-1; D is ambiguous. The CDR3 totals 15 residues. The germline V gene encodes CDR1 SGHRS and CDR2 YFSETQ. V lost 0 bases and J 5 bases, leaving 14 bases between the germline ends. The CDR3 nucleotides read TGCGCCAGCAGCTTGGGTGTCAGCGGGGTAACTGAAGCTTTCTTT. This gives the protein CASSLGVSGVTEAFF.

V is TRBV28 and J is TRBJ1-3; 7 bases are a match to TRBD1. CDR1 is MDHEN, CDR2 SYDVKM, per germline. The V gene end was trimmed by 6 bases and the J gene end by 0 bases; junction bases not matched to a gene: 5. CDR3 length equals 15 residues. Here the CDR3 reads CASSLGQTSGNTIYF. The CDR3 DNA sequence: TGTGCCAGCAGCCTGGGACAGACCTCTGGAAACACCATATATTTT.

CDR3 in amino acids: CASIPTGNYGYTF. The CDR3 DNA follows: TGCGCCAGCATCCCCACAGGGAACTATGGCTACACCTTC. The chain has TRBV10-2 and TRBJ1-2, with D possibly TRBD1 on 6 matching bases. Trimming took off 7 bases at V and 2 bases at J, with 11 bases between the two ends. There are 13 residues in the CDR3. Germline V lookup: CDR1 WSHSY, CDR2 SAAADI.

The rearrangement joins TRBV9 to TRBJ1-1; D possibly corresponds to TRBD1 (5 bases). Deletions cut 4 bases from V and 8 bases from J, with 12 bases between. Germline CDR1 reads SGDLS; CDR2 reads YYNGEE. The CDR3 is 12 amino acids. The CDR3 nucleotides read TGTGCCAGCAGCTCTACCGGGGGGGAAGCTTTCTTT. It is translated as CASSSTGGEAFF.